The rows below give T cell receptor beta chains drawn from one sample of a study of blood T cell repertoires in COVID-19. Assay used: immunoSEQ multiplex PCR; TCRdb lists only in-frame clones, some missing. Found here are under 100,000 clones, 82% of them singletons; the top ten hold over 9.5%. Sequencing was performed on peripheral blood. The receptors here all came from a man in his 60s with acute or convalescent COVID-19. Each CDR3 is given with its conserved first and last residue. A D gene is named only where the DNA matches it firmly. Part of the rows lack a size; the others show once, few, many or a class for expanded clones.

once	.	TRBJ1-1	TRBV7-2	CASSPMNTEAFF	TGTGCCAGCAGCCCTATGAACACTGAAGCTTTCTTT
.	.	TRBJ2-3	TRBV7-2	CASSPSLAGRADTQYF	TGTGCCAGCAGCCCATCTCTAGCTGGCAGAGCGGATACGCAGTATTTT
.	.	TRBJ1-4	TRBV3-1/TRBV3-2	CASKTGHNEKLFF	TGTGCCAGCAAGACAGGCCATAATGAAAAACTGTTTTTT
.	TRBD2	TRBJ2-7	TRBV18	CASSTYWTSGDYEQYF	TGTGCCAGCTCAACATATTGGACTAGCGGGGACTACGAGCAGTACTTC
.	.	TRBJ1-2	TRBV7-2	CASSPSGKDGYTF	TGTGCCAGCAGCCCCTCGGGGAAGGATGGCTACACCTTC
.	TRBD2	TRBJ2-5	TRBV30	CAWSEGTSAQETQYF	TGTGCCTGGAGTGAAGGGACTAGCGCCCAAGAGACCCAGTACTTC
.	.	TRBJ2-2	TRBV9	CASSVEQGGQSKLFF	TGTGCCAGCAGCGTAGAACAGGGTGGCCAGTCCAAGCTGTTTTTT
.	.	TRBJ2-2	TRBV7-2	CASSLVAVVAGELFF	TGTGCCAGCAGCTTAGTCGCGGTTGTCGCCGGGGAGCTGTTTTTT
few	TRBD2	TRBJ2-1	TRBV3-1/TRBV3-2	CASSQWREGVNEQFF	TGTGCCAGCAGCCAATGGCGGGAGGGCGTTAATGAGCAGTTCTTC
few	.	TRBJ1-3	TRBV28	CASSTGQINGNTIYF	TGTGCCAGCAGTACCGGACAGATTAATGGAAACACCATATATTTT
.	.	TRBJ1-6	TRBV19	CASSMTGGSPLHF	TGTGCCAGTAGTATGACGGGAGGCTCACCCCTCCACTTT
.	.	TRBJ2-7	TRBV6-5	CASTDPGVYEQYF	TGTGCCAGCACCGACCCGGGGGTCTACGAGCAGTACTTC
.	TRBD2	TRBJ2-1	TRBV9	CASSDAGGSYNEQFF	TGTGCCAGCAGCGATGCGGGGGGTTCCTACAATGAGCAGTTCTTC
.	.	TRBJ2-3	TRBV20-1	CSAELSGTQYF	TGCAGTGCGGAACTATCGGGTACGCAGTATTTT
.	.	TRBJ1-2	TRBV19	CASSDRGNYGYTF	TGTGCCAGTAGTGATCGGGGAAACTATGGCTACACCTTC
.	.	TRBJ1-1	TRBV18	CASSPPGRNTEAFF	TGTGCCAGCTCACCACCGGGGAGGAACACTGAAGCTTTCTTT
once	TRBD2	TRBJ2-7	TRBV27	CASRLAGGGEQYF	TGTGCCAGCAGGCTAGCGGGAGGTGGCGAGCAGTACTTC
.	.	TRBJ1-1	TRBV3-1/TRBV3-2	CASSQERAEAFF	TGTGCCAGCAGCCAAGAGAGAGCCGAAGCTTTCTTT
.	TRBD2	TRBJ2-3	TRBV29-1	CSTGRQTLSTDTQYF	TGCAGCACCGGGAGGCAGACCCTTAGCACAGATACGCAGTATTTT
.	.	TRBJ2-2	TRBV7-9	CASSLGAGELFF	TGTGCCAGCAGCTTAGGAGCGGGGGAGCTGTTTTTT
.	TRBD2	TRBJ2-1	TRBV9	CASSRSGENNEQFF	TGTGCCAGCAGCCGGAGCGGGGAAAACAATGAGCAGTTCTTC
.	TRBD2	TRBJ2-2	TRBV6-4	CASRASGNTGELFF	TGTGCCAGCAGAGCTAGCGGTAACACCGGGGAGCTGTTTTTT
once	.	TRBJ1-6	TRBV28	CASSSGNSPLHF	TGTGCCAGCAGCTCAGGGAATTCACCCCTCCACTTT
.	TRBD1	TRBJ2-3	TRBV6-6	CASLIQGTDTQYF	TGTGCCAGCTTAATACAGGGGACAGATACGCAGTATTTT
once	.	TRBJ1-5	TRBV29-1	CSVSASEDQPQHF	TGCAGCGTTAGTGCCTCCGAGGATCAGCCCCAGCATTTT
few	TRBD2	TRBJ2-4	TRBV11-2	CASSLSWLAVGIQYF	TGTGCCAGCAGCTTAAGTTGGCTAGCGGTTGGCATTCAGTACTTC
.	.	TRBJ1-5	TRBV19	CASSILSGRLNQPQHF	TGTGCCAGTAGTATACTCTCAGGCAGGCTAAATCAGCCCCAGCATTTT
.	.	TRBJ1-4	TRBV18	CASSPTRDEKLFF	TGTGCCAGCTCACCAACTCGGGATGAAAAACTGTTTTTT
.	.	TRBJ1-2	TRBV18	CASSPLTDRNYGYTF	TGTGCCAGCTCACCACTAACGGACAGAAACTATGGCTACACCTTC
.	TRBD1	TRBJ2-3	TRBV5-5	CASSPREGAGSTDTQYF	TGTGCCAGCAGCCCTCGTGAGGGGGCCGGGAGCACAGATACGCAGTATTTT
.	TRBD1	TRBJ2-4	TRBV3-1/TRBV3-2	CASSRDRGALNIQYF	TGTGCCAGCAGTAGGGACAGGGGGGCCCTAAACATTCAGTACTTC
.	.	TRBJ1-1	TRBV30	CAWTKAGNTEAFF	TGTGCCTGGACAAAGGCGGGGAACACTGAAGCTTTCTTT
.	TRBD1	TRBJ1-6	TRBV4-1	CASSHQGQGGLYNSPLHF	TGCGCCAGCAGCCACCAAGGACAGGGAGGGCTCTATAATTCACCCCTCCACTTT
.	.	TRBJ2-5	TRBV6-2/TRBV6-3	CASSYSGGRRETQYF	TGTGCCAGCAGTTATTCGGGGGGCCGCCGGGAGACCCAGTACTTC
.	TRBD2	TRBJ2-7	TRBV27	CASSPVREFGEQYF	TGTGCCAGCAGCCCGGTGCGGGAGTTTGGCGAGCAGTACTTC
few	TRBD1	TRBJ1-2	TRBV7-2	CASSQQGYSYGYTF	TGTGCCAGCAGCCAACAGGGGTATAGCTATGGCTACACCTTC
.	.	TRBJ2-3	TRBV3-1/TRBV3-2	CASSEGASPDTQYF	TGTGCCAGCAGCGAGGGAGCTTCCCCAGATACGCAGTATTTT
few	TRBD2	TRBJ2-3	TRBV7-2	CASSSWTSGTDTQYF	TGTGCCAGCAGCTCTTGGACTAGCGGCACAGATACGCAGTATTTT
.	TRBD1	TRBJ1-3	TRBV5-6	CASSLEIGGWGGNTIYF	TGTGCCAGCAGCTTGGAGATAGGGGGCTGGGGTGGAAACACCATATATTTT
.	TRBD1	TRBJ2-7	TRBV4-1	CASSPLRTGGLYEQYF	TGCGCCAGCAGCCCATTGCGGACAGGGGGCCTATACGAGCAGTACTTC
.	.	TRBJ2-5	TRBV6-1	CASSQAGWETQYF	TGTGCCAGCAGTCAAGCCGGTTGGGAGACCCAGTACTTC
once	.	TRBJ1-2	TRBV7-2	CASSQMGVGYTF	TGTGCCAGCAGTCAAATGGGAGTTGGCTACACCTTC
.	TRBD1	TRBJ1-1	TRBV7-2	CASSPVPGQGVTEAFF	TGTGCCAGCAGTCCAGTCCCGGGACAGGGAGTGACTGAAGCTTTCTTT
.	.	TRBJ2-7	TRBV4-3	CASSQGTGGAYEQYF	TGCGCCAGCAGCCAAGGCACAGGAGGGGCCTACGAGCAGTACTTC
.	TRBD1	TRBJ2-7	TRBV27	CASSFSGTGVYEQYF	TGTGCCAGCAGTTTCTCCGGGACAGGGGTGTACGAGCAGTACTTC
.	.	TRBJ1-1	TRBV7-2	CASSLAKGPQGMNTEAFF	TGTGCCAGCAGCTTAGCGAAGGGGCCTCAGGGAATGAACACTGAAGCTTTCTTT
.	TRBD2	TRBJ2-3	TRBV3-1/TRBV3-2	CASRRTSGSADTQYF	TGTGCCAGCAGGCGGACTAGCGGGAGTGCAGATACGCAGTATTTT
.	.	TRBJ1-1	TRBV7-3	CASSLLGAGTEAFF	TGTGCCAGCAGCTTACTTGGGGCTGGCACTGAAGCTTTCTTT
.	.	TRBJ1-4	TRBV5-1	CASSPQSGRGFEKLFF	TGCGCCAGCAGCCCGCAAAGCGGGAGGGGATTCGAAAAACTGTTTTTT
once	.	TRBJ1-2	TRBV28	CASSLGANYGYTF	TGTGCCAGCAGTCTAGGGGCCAACTATGGCTACACCTTC